The clone carrying this T cell receptor beta chain occurred many times. TCR beta CDR3 region amplification was performed from RNA transcripts. HTBI primers were the set used in a first-round RT-PCR of the TCR CDR3. TCRdb independently ran MiXCR on the multiplex PCR reads; one entry per CDR3 protein. The table has fewer than 450,000 distinct CDR3 sequences, approximately 17% seen once. The data belong to a study of T cells in Graves' hyperthyroidism and ophthalmopathy. Inclusion characteristics of ophthalmopathy patients comprised a Clinical Activity Score of at least 3, a NOSPECS grade of at least 4, and duration under 3 months. This sequence originates from a man between 18 and 29 years old with Graves' ophthalmopathy. Sequenced material: blood.

Here the CDR3 reads CASSYSGPRGAFF. In DNA, the CDR3 is TGTGCCAGCAGTTACTCCGGACCTAGGGGAGCTTTCTTT. The chain links TRBV6-5 to TRBJ1-1; D perhaps matches TRBD1 (5 bases). This CDR3 has 13 residues. The germline V gene encodes CDR1 MNHEY and CDR2 SVGAGI. Trimming took 0 bases from V and 10 from J, leaving 12 bases between them.